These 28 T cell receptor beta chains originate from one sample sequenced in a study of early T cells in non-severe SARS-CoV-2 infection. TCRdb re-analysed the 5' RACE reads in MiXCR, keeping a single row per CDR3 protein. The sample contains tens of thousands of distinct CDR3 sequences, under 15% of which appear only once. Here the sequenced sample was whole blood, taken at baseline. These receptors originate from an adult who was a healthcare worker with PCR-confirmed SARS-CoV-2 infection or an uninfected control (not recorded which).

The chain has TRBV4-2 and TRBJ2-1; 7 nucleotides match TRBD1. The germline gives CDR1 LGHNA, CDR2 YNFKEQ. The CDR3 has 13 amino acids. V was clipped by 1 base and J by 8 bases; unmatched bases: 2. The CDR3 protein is CASSQATGDEQFF. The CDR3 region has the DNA TGTGCCAGCAGCCAAGCTACAGGGGATGAGCAGTTCTTC.

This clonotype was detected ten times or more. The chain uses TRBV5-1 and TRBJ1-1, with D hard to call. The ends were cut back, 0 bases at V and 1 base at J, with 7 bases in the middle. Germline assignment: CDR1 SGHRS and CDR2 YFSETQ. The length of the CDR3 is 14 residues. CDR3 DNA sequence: TGCGCCAGCAGCTTGGCCACGGGGAACACTGAAGCTTTCTTT. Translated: CASSLATGNTEAFF. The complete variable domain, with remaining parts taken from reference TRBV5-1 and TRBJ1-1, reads KAGVTQTPRYLIKTRGQQVTLSCSPISGHRSVSWYQQTPGQGLQFLFEYFSETQRNKGNFPGRFSGRQFSNSRSEMNVSTLELGDSALYLCASSLATGNTEAFFGQGTRLTVV.

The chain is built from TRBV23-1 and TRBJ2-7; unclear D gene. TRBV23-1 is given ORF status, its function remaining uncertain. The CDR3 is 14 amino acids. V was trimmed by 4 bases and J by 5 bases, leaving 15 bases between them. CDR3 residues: CASSPTGQSDEQYF. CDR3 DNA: TGCGCCAGCAGTCCCACCGGCCAGTCAGACGAGCAGTACTTC.

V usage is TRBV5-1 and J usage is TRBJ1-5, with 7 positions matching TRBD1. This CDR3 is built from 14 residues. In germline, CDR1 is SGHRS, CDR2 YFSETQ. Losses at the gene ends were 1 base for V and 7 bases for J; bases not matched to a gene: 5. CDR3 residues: CASSLQGDGQPQHF. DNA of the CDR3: TGCGCCAGCAGCTTGCAGGGGGACGGGCAGCCCCAGCATTTT.

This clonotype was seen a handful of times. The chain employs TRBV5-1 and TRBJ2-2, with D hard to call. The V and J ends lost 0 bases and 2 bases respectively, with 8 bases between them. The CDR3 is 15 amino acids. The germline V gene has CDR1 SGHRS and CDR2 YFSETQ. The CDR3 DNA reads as TGCGCCAGCAGCTTGGCCGAGAAAAACACCGGGGAGCTGTTTTTT. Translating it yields CASSLAEKNTGELFF.

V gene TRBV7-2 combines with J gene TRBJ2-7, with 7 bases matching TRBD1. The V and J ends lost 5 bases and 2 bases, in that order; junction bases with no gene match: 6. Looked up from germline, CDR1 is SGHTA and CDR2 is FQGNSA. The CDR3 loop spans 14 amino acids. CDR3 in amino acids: CASSKNRGPYEQYF. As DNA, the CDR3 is TGTGCCAGCAGCAAAAACAGGGGCCCCTACGAGCAGTACTTC.

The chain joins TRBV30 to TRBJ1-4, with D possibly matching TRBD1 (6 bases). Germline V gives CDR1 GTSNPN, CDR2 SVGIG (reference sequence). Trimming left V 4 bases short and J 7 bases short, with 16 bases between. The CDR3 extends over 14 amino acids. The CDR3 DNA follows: TGTGCCTGGAAGAAGAAAGGGACACTTGAAAAACTGTTTTTT. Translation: CAWKKKGTLEKLFF. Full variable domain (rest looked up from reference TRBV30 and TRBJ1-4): SQTIHQWPATLVQPVGSPLSLECTVEGTSNPNLYWYRQAAGRGLQLLFYSVGIGQISSEVPQNLSASRPQDRQFILSSKKLLLSDSGFYLCAWKKKGTLEKLFFGSGTQLSVL.

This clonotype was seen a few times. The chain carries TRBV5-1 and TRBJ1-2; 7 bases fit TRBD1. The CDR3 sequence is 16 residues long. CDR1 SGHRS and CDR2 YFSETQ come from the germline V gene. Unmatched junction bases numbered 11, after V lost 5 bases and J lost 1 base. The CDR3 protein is CASRERFAGGNYGYTF. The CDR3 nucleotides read TGCGCCAGCAGGGAGAGGTTCGCAGGGGGTAACTATGGCTACACCTTC.

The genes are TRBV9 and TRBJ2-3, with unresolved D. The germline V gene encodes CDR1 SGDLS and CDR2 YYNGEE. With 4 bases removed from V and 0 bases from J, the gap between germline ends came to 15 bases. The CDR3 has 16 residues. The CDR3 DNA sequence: TGTGCCAGCAGCCGCAGGCAGGCGCCTAGCACAGATACGCAGTATTTT. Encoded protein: CASSRRQAPSTDTQYF.

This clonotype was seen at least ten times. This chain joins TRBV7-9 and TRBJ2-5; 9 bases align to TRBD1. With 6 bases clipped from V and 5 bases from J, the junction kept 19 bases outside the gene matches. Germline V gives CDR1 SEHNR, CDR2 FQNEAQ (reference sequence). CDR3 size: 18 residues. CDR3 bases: TGTGCCAGCAGTAAACAGGGGGCCTCGTACATCGGGCGGGAGACCCAGTACTTC. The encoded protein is CASSKQGASYIGRETQYF.

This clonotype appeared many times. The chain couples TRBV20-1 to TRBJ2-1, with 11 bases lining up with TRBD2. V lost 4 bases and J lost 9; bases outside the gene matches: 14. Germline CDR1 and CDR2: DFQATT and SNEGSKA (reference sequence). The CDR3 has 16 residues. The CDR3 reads CSATQDLSGGAGEQFF. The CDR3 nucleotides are TGCAGTGCTACACAAGACCTTAGCGGGGGGGCTGGTGAGCAGTTCTTC.

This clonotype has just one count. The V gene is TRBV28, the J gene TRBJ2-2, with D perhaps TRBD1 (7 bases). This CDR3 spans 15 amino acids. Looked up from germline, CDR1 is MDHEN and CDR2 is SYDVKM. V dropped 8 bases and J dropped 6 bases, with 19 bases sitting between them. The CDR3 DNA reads TGTGCCAGCCGAGGCCTCACAGGGGAGGCCGGGGAGCTGTTTTTT. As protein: CASRGLTGEAGELFF.

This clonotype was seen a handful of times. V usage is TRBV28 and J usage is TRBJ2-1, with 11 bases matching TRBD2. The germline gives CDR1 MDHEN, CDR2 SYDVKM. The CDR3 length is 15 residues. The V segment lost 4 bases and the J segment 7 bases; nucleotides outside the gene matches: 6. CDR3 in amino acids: CASSYSGRALNEQFF. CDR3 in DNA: TGTGCCAGCAGTTATAGCGGGAGGGCGTTAAATGAGCAGTTCTTC. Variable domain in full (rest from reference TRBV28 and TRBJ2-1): DVKVTQSSRYLVKRTGEKVFLECVQDMDHENMFWYRQDPGLGLRLIYFSYDVKMKEKGDIPEGYSVSREKKERFSLILESASTNQTSMYLCASSYSGRALNEQFFGPGTRLTVL.

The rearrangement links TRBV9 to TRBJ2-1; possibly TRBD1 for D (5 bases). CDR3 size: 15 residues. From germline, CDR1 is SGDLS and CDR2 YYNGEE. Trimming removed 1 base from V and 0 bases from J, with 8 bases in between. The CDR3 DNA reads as TGTGCCAGCAGCGTACGGACAAACTCCTACAATGAGCAGTTCTTC. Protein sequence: CASSVRTNSYNEQFF.

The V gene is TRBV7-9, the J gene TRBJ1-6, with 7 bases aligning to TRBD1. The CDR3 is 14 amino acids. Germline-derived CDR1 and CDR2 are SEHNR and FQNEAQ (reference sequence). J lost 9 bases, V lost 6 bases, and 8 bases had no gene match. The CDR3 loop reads CASRKTGRGSPLHF. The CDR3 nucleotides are TGTGCCAGCAGAAAGACAGGGCGCGGTTCACCCCTCCACTTT.

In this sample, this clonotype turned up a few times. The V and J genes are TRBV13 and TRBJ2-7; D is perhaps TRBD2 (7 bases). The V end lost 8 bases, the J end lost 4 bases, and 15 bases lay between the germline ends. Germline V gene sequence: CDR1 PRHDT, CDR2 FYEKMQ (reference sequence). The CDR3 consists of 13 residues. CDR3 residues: CASSGGPGYEQYF. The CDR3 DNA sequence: TGTGCCAGCTCCGGGGGGCCTGGTTACGAGCAGTACTTC.

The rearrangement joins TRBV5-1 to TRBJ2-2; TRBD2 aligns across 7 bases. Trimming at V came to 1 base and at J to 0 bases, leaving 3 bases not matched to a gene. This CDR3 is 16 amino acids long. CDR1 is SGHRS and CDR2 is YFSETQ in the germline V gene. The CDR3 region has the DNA TGCGCCAGCAGCTTGCGGGAGGCCCCGAACACCGGGGAGCTGTTTTTT. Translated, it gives CASSLREAPNTGELFF.

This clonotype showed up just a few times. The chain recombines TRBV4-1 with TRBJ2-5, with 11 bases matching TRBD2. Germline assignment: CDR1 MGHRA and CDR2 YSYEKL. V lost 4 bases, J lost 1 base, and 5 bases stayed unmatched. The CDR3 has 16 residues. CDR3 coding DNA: TGCGCCAGCAGCCCGCCCGGACTAGCGGGCCAAGAGACCCAGTACTTC. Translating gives CASSPPGLAGQETQYF.

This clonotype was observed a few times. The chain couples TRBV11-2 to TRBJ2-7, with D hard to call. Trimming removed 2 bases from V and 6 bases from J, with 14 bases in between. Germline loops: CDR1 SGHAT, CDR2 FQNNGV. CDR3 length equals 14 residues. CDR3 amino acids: CASSLTQTSGEQYF. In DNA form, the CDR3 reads TGTGCCAGCAGCTTAACACAGACCTCCGGCGAGCAGTACTTC. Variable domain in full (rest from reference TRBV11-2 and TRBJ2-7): EAGVAQSPRYKIIEKRQSVAFWCNPISGHATLYWYQQILGQGPKLLIQFQNNGVVDDSQLPKDRFSAERLKGVDSTLKIQPAKLEDSAVYLCASSLTQTSGEQYFGPGTRLTVT.

The CDR3 protein is CASSPTPSLDTQYF. The CDR3 DNA is TGTGCCAGCAGCCCTACTCCATCTTTGGATACGCAGTATTTT. The rearrangement uses TRBV11-2 and TRBJ2-3; the D is unclear. The CDR3 loop spans 14 amino acids. Germline loops: CDR1 SGHAT, CDR2 FQNNGV. The germline V and J ends were trimmed by 5 bases and 6 bases, with 15 bases remaining between them.

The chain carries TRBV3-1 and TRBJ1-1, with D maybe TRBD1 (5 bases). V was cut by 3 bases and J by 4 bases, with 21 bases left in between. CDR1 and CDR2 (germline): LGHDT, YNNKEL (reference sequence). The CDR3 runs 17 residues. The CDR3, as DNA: TGTGCCAGCAGCCACCGACTGGGCGGGACTAAGAGCACTGAAGCTTTCTTT. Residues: CASSHRLGGTKSTEAFF.

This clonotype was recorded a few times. CDR3 sequence (DNA): TGTGCCAGCCGGGGACAGTTTCATGGCTACACCTTC. Amino acids: CASRGQFHGYTF. The chain uses TRBV6-2 or TRBV6-3 and TRBJ1-2, with 7 bases fitting TRBD1. Germline values: CDR1 MNHEY, CDR2 SVGEGT. V lost 8 bases, J lost 6 bases, and 6 bases stayed unmatched. This CDR3 is built from 12 residues.

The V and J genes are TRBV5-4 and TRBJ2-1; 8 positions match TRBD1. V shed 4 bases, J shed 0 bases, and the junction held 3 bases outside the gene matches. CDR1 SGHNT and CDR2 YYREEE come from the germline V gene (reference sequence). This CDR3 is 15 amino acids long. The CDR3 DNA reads TGTGCCAGCAGCCTTACAGGGGGCTCCTACAATGAGCAGTTCTTC. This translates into CASSLTGGSYNEQFF. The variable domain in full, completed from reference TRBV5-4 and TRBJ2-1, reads ETGVTQSPTHLIKTRGQQVTLRCSSQSGHNTVSWYQQALGQGPQFIFQYYREEENGRGNFPPRFSGLQFPNYSSELNVNALELDDSALYLCASSLTGGSYNEQFFGPGTRLTVL.

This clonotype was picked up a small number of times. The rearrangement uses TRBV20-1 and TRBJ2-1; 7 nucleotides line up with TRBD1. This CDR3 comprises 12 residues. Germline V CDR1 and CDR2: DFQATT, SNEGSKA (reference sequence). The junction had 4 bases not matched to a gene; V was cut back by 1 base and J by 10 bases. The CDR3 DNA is TGCAGTGCTAGAGGGCAGACAGGGGAGCAGTTCTTC. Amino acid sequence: CSARGQTGEQFF.

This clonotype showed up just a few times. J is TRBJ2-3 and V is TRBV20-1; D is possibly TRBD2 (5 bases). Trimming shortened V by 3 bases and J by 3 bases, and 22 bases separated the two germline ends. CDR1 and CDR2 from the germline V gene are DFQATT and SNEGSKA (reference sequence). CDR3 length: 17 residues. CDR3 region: CSASPRGTLVPTDTQYF. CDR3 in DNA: TGCAGTGCTAGCCCCCGGGGAACGCTCGTTCCGACAGATACGCAGTATTTT.

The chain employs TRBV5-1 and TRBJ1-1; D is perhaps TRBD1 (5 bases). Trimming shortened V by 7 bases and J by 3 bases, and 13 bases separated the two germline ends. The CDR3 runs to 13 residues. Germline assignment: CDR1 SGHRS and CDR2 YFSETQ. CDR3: CASGDQQDTEAFF. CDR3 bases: TGCGCCAGCGGGGACCAGCAGGACACTGAAGCTTTCTTT.

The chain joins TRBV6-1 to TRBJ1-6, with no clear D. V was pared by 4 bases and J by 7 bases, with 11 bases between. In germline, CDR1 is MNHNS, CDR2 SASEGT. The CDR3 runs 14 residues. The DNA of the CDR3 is TGTGCCAGCAGTGGAGCGACGGTGAATTCACCCCTCCACTTT. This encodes CASSGATVNSPLHF.

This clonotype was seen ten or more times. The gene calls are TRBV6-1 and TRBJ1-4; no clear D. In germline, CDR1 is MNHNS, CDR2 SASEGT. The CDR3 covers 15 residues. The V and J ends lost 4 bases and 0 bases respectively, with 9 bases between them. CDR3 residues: CASSVRRATNEKLFF. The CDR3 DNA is TGTGCCAGCAGTGTTCGAAGGGCAACTAATGAAAAACTGTTTTTT.